The subject of this entry is one T cell receptor (beta chain). Peripheral blood samples of 9 to 10 milliliters were drawn from each donor. Extraction yielded at least 6 micrograms of total RNA per sample. This sample was taken from a study of blood T cells in healthy people across ages. V dropped 8 bases and J dropped 0; count of bases not matched to a gene: 7. Germline assignment: CDR1 SNHLY and CDR2 FYNNEI. The CDR3 contains 14 residues. PCR was performed a second time for about 7 to 11 cycles using a sample-barcoded 5' primer and a J-beta primer mix. TCRdb reprocessed the 5' RACE reads via MiXCR and lists one record per CDR3 protein. The sample lists hundreds of thousands of distinct CDR3 sequences, 40% to 65% occurring once.

J is TRBJ2-7 and V is TRBV2; 7 bases are shared with TRBD1. The TCR comes from a man older than 75 in good health. Source material: blood. CDR3 sequence (DNA): TGTGCCAGCGAGGGGGCCTCGAGCTCCTACGAGCAGTACTTC. Translation gives CASEGASSSYEQYF.